This T cell receptor beta chain was captured in a study of blood T cells in healthy people across ages. A word on this clonotype: The target antigen is unknown.

For the second PCR, which ran for about 7 to 11 cycles, a sample-barcoded 5' primer and a J-beta primer mix were used. TCRdb redid the calling of the 5' RACE reads with MiXCR, one entry per CDR3 protein. The table shows hundreds of thousands of distinct CDR3 sequences, with about 43% occurring only once. This CDR3 has 15 amino acids. Germline values: CDR1 MNHEY, CDR2 SVGAGI. V shed 7 bases and J shed 0 bases, with 12 bases lying between them. Regarding the study as a whole: In these data, TCR beta diversity tracked strongly with naive T cell percentage. Researchers deemed the diversity estimates from one million T cells underestimates.

The clonotype comes from a man older than 75 in good health. The genes are TRBV6-5 and TRBJ2-2; tentative D call: TRBD1 (6 bases). Specimen: blood. CDR3 coding DNA: TGTGCCAGCACCGACGGGACACCGAACACCGGGGAGCTGTTTTTT. This translates into CASTDGTPNTGELFF.